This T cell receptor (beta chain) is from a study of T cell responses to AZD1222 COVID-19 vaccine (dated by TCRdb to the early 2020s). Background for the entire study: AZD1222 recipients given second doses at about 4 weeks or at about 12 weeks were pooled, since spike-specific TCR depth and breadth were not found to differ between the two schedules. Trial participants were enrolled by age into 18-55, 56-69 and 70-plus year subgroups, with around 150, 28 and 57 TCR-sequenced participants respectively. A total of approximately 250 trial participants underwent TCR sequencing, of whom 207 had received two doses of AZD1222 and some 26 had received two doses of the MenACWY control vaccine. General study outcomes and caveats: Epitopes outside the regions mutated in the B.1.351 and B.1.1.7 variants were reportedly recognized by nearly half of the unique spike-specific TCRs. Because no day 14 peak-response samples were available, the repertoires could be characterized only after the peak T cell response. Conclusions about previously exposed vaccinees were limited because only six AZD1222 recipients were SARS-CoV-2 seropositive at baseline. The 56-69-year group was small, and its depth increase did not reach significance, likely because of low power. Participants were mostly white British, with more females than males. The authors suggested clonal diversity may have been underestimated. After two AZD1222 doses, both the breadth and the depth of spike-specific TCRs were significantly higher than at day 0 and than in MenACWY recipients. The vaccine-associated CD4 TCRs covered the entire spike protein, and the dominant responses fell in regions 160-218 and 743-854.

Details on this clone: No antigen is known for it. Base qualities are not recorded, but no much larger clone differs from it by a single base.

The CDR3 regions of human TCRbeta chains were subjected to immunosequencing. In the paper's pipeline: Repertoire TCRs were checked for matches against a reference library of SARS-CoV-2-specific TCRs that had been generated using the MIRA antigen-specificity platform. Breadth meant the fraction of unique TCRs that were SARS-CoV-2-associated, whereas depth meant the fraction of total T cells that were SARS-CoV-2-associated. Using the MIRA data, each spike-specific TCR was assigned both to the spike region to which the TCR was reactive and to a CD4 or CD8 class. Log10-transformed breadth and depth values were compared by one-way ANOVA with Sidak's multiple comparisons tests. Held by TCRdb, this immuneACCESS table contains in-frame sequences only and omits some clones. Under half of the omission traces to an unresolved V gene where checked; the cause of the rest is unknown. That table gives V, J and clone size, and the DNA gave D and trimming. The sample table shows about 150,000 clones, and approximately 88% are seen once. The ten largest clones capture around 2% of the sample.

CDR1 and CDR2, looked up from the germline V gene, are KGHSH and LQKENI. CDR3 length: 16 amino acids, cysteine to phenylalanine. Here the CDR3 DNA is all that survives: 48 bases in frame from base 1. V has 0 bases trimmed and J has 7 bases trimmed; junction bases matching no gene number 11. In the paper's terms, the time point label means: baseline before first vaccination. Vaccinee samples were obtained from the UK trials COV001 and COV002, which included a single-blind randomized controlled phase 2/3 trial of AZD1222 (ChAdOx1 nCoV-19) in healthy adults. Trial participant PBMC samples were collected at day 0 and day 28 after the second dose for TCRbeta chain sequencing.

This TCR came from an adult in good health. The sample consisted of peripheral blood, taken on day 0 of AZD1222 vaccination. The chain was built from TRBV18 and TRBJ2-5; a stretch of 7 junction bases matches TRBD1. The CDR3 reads CASSPPTGPQLGTQYF. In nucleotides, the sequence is TGTGCCAGCTCACCACCGACAGGGCCCCAGCTGGGGACCCAGTACTTC.